A selection of T cell receptor beta chains follows, all from one sample in a study of blood T cell repertoires in COVID-19. Using immunoSEQ multiplex PCR, the repertoire was profiled, and TCRdb retains in-frame clones only, with some absent. There are roughly 70,000 clones in the sample; about 90% occur only once, and approximately 1.3% lies in the top ten. Sequenced material: peripheral blood. Receptor source: a man in his fifties or sixties with acute or convalescent COVID-19. Both conserved end residues are part of each CDR3. Each record gives: V gene, clone size, J gene, D gene, CDR3 DNA, CDR3 protein. The D gene is left open where the match is weak. Size tells how often a clone was seen (once, few, many) or the class of an expanded clone, and some rows leave it out.

TRBV19,-,TRBJ1-1,TRBD1,TGTGCCAGTAGTATGAACAGGGGGAACACTGAAGCTTTCTTT,CASSMNRGNTEAFF
TRBV5-1,-,TRBJ1-1,-,TGCGCCAGCAGCTCTGCCGGGACACTGATACCTGAAGCTTTCTTT,CASSSAGTLIPEAFF
TRBV29-1,-,TRBJ1-1,-,TGCAGCGTTGAAGACCAGAAGCGAGGAGGCGAAGCTTTCTTT,CSVEDQKRGGEAFF
TRBV5-4,-,TRBJ2-7,-,TGTGCCAGCAGCATAGACAGGTCGGGAAGGAGAGGGGAGCAGTACTTC,CASSIDRSGRRGEQYF
TRBV6-2/TRBV6-3,once,TRBJ2-4,-,TGTGCCAGCAGTGCCGGACAGCTTATAGCCAAAAACATTCAGTACTTC,CASSAGQLIAKNIQYF
TRBV3-1/TRBV3-2,-,TRBJ1-2,-,TGTGCCAGCGGACTACCGGGACGCTACACCTTC,CASGLPGRYTF
TRBV11-2,once,TRBJ2-3,TRBD1,TGTGCCAGCAGCCCGGGACAGGGTGTAGATACGCAGTATTTT,CASSPGQGVDTQYF
TRBV24-1,once,TRBJ2-3,TRBD2,TGTGCCACCAGTGATTTGGGAGCGGGGGGCATGTGGACGCAGTATTTT,CATSDLGAGGMWTQYF
TRBV30,-,TRBJ1-3,TRBD1,TGTGCCTGGACCCTTCGGGGGACAGCCTCTGGAAACACCATATATTTT,CAWTLRGTASGNTIYF
TRBV18,-,TRBJ1-1,TRBD1,TGTGCCAGCTCACCTGGACAGGGGAACACTGAAGCTTTCTTT,CASSPGQGNTEAFF
TRBV11-2,-,TRBJ2-7,-,TGTGCCAGCAGCTTACAGGGTCGCGAGCAGTACTTC,CASSLQGREQYF
TRBV10-3,once,TRBJ2-2,-,TGTGCCATCAGTGGTAGTCGAAACACCGGGGAGCTGTTTTTT,CAISGSRNTGELFF
TRBV3-1/TRBV3-2,-,TRBJ1-6,TRBD1,TGTGCCAGCAGCCAAGTTGTGACAGGGAAGAATATTCCACCCCTCCACTTT,CASSQVVTGKNIPPLHF
TRBV20-1,-,TRBJ1-3,-,TGCAGTGCTAGTCTGTCTTCTGGAAACACCATATATTTT,CSASLSSGNTIYF
TRBV6-1,once,TRBJ1-1,-,TGTGCCAGCAGTGATCGTTTTTCAATGTCCGGTGGAACGGGCACTGAAGCTTTCTTT,CASSDRFSMSGGTGTEAFF